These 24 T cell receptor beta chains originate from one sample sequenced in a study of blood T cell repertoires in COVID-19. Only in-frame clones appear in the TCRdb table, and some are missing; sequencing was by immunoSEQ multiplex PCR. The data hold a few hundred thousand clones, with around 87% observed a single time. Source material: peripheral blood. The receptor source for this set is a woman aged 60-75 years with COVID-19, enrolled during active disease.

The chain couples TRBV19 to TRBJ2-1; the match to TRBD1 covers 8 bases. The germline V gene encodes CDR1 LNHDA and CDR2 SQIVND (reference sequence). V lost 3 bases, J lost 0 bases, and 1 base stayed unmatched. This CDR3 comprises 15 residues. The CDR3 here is CASSIRGPSYNEQFF. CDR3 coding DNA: TGTGCCAGTAGTATCAGGGGGCCCTCCTACAATGAGCAGTTCTTC.

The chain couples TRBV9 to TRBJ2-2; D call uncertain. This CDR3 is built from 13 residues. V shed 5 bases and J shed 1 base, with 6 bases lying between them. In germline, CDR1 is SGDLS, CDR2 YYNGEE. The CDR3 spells CASRAQNTGELFF. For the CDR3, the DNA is TGTGCCAGCAGGGCTCAGAACACCGGGGAGCTGTTTTTT.

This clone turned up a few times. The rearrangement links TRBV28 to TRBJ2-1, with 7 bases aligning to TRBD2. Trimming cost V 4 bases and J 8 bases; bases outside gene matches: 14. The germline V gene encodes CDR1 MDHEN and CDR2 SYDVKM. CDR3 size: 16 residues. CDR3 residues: CASSYPLGGRLDEQFF. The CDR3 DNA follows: TGTGCCAGCAGTTACCCCTTGGGGGGGAGGCTGGATGAGCAGTTCTTC.

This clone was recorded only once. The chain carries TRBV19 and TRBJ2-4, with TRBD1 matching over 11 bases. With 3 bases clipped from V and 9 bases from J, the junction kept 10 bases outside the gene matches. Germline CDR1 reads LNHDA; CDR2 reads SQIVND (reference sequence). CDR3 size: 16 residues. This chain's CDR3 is CASSIARTGGGGIQYF. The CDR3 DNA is TGTGCCAGTAGTATTGCCCGGACAGGGGGCGGAGGCATTCAGTACTTC.

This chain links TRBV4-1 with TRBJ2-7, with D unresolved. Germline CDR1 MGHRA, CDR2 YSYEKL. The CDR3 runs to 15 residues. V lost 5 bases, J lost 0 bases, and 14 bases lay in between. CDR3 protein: CASSSPRDNSYEQYF. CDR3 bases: TGCGCCAGCAGCTCTCCTCGCGACAACTCCTACGAGCAGTACTTC.

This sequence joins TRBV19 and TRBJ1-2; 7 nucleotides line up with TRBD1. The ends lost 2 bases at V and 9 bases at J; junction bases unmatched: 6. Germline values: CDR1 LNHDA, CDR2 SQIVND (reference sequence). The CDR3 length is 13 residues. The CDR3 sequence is CASSISDRDRYTF. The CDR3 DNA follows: TGTGCCAGTAGTATATCCGACAGGGACCGCTACACCTTC.

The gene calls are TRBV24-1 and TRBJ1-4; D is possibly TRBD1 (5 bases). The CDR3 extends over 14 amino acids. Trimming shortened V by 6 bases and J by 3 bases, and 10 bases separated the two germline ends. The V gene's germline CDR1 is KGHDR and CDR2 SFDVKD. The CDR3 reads CATSPGVSNEKLFF. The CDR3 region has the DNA TGTGCCACCAGTCCGGGGGTCTCTAATGAAAAACTGTTTTTT.

CDR3 in amino acids: CASSLATGDQFF. CDR3 coding DNA: TGTGCCAGCAGCTTGGCGACAGGAGATCAGTTCTTC. V is TRBV5-4 and J is TRBJ2-1; D might be TRBD1 (6 bases). The germline V and J ends were trimmed by 0 bases and 13 bases, with 11 bases remaining between them. The length of the CDR3 is 12 residues. Germline CDR1 reads SGHNT; CDR2 reads YYREEE (reference sequence).

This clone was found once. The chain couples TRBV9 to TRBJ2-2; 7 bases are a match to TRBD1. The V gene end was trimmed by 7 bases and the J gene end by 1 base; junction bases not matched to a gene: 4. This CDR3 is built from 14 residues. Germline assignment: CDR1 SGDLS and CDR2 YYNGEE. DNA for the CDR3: TGTGCCAGCCGGACAGGCCTGAACACCGGGGAGCTGTTTTTT. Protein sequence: CASRTGLNTGELFF.

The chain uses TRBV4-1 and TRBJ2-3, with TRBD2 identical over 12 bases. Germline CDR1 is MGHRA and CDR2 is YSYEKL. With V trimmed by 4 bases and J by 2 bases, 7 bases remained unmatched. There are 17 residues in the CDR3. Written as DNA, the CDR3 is TGCGCCAGCAGCCCGCATCGGACTAGCGGGGTCACAGATACGCAGTATTTT. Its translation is CASSPHRTSGVTDTQYF.

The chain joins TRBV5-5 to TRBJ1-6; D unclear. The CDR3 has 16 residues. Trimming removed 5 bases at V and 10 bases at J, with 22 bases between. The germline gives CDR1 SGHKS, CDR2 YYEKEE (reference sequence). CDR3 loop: CASSFGSRQVSSPLHF. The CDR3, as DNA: TGTGCCAGCAGTTTTGGGTCCAGGCAGGTCTCCTCACCCCTCCACTTT.

The CDR3 bases are TGTGCCAGCAGCTCTCCGGGAGGGCCCCCGTACAATGAGCAGTTCTTC. Protein: CASSSPGGPPYNEQFF. V gene TRBV5-4 combines with J gene TRBJ2-1, with 8 bases fitting TRBD2. J was trimmed by 4 bases and V by 3 bases; bases with no gene match: 9. The germline gives CDR1 SGHNT, CDR2 YYREEE (reference sequence). The CDR3 is 16 residues long.

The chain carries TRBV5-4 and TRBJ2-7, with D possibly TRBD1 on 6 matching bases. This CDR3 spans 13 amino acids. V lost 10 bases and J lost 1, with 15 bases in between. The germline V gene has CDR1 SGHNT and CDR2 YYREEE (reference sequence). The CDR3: CAEGEQGSYEQYF. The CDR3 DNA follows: TGTGCCGAGGGGGAGCAGGGGTCCTACGAGCAGTACTTC.

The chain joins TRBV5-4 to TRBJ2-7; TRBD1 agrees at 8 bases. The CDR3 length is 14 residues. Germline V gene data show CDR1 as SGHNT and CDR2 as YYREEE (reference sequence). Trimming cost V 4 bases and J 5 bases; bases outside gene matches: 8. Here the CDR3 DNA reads TGTGCCAGCAGCACCCGACAGGGGAGGAACGAGCAGTACTTC. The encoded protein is CASSTRQGRNEQYF.

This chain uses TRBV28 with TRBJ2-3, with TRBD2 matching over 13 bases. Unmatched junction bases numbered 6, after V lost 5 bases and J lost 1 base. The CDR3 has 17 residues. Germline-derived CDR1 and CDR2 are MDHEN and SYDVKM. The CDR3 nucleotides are TGTGCCAGCAGTGGACTAGCGGGAGAGTATCGCACAGATACGCAGTATTTT. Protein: CASSGLAGEYRTDTQYF.

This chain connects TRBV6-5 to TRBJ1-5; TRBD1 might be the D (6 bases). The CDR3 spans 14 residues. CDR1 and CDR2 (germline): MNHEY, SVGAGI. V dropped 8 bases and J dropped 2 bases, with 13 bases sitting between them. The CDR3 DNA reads TGTGCCAGCCTCACACAGGGCGGCAATCAGCCCCAGCATTTT. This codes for CASLTQGGNQPQHF.

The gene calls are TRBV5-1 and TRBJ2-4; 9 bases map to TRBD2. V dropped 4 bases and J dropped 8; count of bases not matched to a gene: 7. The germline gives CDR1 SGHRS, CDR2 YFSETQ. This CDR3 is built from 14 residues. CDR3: CASSPGTSLDIQYF. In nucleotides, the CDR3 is TGCGCCAGCAGCCCTGGGACTAGCTTGGACATTCAGTACTTC.

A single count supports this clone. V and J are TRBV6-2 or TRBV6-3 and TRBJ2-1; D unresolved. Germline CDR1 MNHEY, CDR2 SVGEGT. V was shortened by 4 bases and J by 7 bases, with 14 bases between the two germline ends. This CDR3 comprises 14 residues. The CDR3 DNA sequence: TGTGCCAGCAGTTCCCTACGTACCGTTAATGAGCAGTTCTTC. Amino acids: CASSSLRTVNEQFF.

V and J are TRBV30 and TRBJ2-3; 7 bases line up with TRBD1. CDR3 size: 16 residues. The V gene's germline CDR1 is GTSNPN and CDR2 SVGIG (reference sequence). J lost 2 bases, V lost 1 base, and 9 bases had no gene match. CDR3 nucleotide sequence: TGTGCCTGGAGTGAGTGGCAGGGGGTCCCCACAGATACGCAGTATTTT. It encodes CAWSEWQGVPTDTQYF.

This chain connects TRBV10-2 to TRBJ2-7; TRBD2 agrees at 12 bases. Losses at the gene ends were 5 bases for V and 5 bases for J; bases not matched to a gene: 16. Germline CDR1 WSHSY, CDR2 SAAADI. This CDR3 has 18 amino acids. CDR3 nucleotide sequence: TGCGCCAGCAGTCCGGTCCTTCGACTAGCGGGAGAGAGGAACGAGCAGTACTTC. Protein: CASSPVLRLAGERNEQYF.

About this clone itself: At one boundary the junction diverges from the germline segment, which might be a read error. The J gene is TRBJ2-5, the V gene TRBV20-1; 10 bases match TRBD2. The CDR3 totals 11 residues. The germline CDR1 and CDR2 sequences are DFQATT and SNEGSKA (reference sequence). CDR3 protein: CSAPPGTSANF. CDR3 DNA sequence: TGCAGTGCTCCTCCCGGGACTAGCGCTAACTTC.

The CDR3 DNA reads as TGTGCCAGCAGCCCCGGGACAGGGTGGTCTGGCTACACCTTC. Translating gives CASSPGTGWSGYTF. This chain uses TRBV6-5 with TRBJ1-2, with TRBD1 identical over 9 bases. Germline assignment: CDR1 MNHEY and CDR2 SVGAGI. The CDR3 is made up of 14 amino acids. V lost 6 bases to trimming and J lost 7 bases; unmatched junction nucleotides: 9.

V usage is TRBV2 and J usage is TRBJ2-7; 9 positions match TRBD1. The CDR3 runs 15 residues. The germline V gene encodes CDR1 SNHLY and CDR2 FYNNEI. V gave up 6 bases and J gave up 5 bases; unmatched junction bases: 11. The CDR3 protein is CASSSVPGQGHEQYF. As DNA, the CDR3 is TGTGCCAGCAGCTCCGTCCCGGGACAGGGCCACGAGCAGTACTTC.

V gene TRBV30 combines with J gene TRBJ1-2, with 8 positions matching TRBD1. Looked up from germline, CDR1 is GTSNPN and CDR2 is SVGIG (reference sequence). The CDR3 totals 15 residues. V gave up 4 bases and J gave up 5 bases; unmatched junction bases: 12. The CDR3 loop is CAWTLTGTGGYGYTF. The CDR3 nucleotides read TGTGCCTGGACCCTAACCGGGACAGGCGGTTATGGCTACACCTTC.